This TCR beta chain was retrieved from a study of radiotherapy plus CTLA-4 blockade in lung cancer. Study summary: Patients showed objective responses in 18% of cases, and disease control was achieved by over 25%.

Trimming removed 1 base from V and 1 base from J, with 4 bases in between. CDR1 is MGHDK and CDR2 is SYGVNS in the germline V gene. This CDR3 is 13 amino acids long. Produced via immunoSEQ multiplex PCR; TCRdb's table is partial and in-frame only. The table shows some 94,000 clones, with around 84% occurring only once. The rearrangement joins TRBV25-1 to TRBJ1-1; D is ambiguous. The receptor comes from a human donor with non-small cell lung cancer that progressed on radiotherapy plus ipilimumab. Material: peripheral blood, obtained from a patient treated with radiotherapy plus ipilimumab. The chain's CDR3 is CASSELTNTEAFF. DNA of the CDR3: TGTGCCAGCAGTGAATTGACGAACACTGAAGCTTTCTTT.